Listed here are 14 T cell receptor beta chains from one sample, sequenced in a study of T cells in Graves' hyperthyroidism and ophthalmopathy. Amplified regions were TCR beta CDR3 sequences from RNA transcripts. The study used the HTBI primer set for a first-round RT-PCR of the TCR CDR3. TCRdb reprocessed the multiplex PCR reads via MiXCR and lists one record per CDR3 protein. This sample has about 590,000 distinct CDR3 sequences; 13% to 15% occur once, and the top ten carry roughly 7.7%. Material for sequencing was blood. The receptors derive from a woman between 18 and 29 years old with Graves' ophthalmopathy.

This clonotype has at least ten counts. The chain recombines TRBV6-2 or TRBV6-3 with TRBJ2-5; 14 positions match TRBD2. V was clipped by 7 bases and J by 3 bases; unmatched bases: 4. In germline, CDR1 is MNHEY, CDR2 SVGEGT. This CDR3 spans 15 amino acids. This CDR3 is CASTWTSGRKETQYF. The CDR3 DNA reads TGTGCCAGCACCTGGACTAGCGGGAGGAAAGAGACCCAGTACTTC.

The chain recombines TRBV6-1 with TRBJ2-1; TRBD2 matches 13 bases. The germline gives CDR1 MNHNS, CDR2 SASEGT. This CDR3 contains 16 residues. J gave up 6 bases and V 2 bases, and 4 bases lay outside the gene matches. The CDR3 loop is CASSESGLAGFNEQFF. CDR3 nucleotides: TGTGCCAGCAGTGAATCGGGACTAGCGGGGTTCAATGAGCAGTTCTTC.

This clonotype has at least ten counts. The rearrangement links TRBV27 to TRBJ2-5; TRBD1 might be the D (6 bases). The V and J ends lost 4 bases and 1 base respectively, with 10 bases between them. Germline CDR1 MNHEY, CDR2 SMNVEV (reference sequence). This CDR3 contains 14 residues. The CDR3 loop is CASSYGTRQETQYF. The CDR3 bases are TGTGCCAGCAGTTACGGGACACGCCAAGAGACCCAGTACTTC.

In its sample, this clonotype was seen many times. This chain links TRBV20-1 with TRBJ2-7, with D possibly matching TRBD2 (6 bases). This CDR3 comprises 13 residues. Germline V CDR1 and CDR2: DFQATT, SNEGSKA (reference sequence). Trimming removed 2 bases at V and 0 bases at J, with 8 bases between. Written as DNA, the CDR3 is TGCAGTGCTAGACGGCGGGACTCCTACGAGCAGTACTTC. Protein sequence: CSARRRDSYEQYF.

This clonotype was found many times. The CDR3 spells CAWNSYRGENTEAFF. The CDR3 region has the DNA TGTGCCTGGAACTCTTACAGGGGGGAGAACACTGAAGCTTTCTTT. This chain links TRBV30 with TRBJ1-1; TRBD1 agrees at 8 bases. The CDR3 extends over 15 amino acids. The germline CDR1 and CDR2 sequences are GTSNPN and SVGIG (reference sequence). The junction had 8 bases not matched to a gene; V was cut back by 4 bases and J by 1 base. Using reference TRBV30 and TRBJ1-1 for the parts outside the CDR3, the full variable domain is SQTIHQWPATLVQPVGSPLSLECTVEGTSNPNLYWYRQAAGRGLQLLFYSVGIGQISSEVPQNLSASRPQDRQFILSSKKLLLSDSGFYLCAWNSYRGENTEAFFGQGTRLTVV.

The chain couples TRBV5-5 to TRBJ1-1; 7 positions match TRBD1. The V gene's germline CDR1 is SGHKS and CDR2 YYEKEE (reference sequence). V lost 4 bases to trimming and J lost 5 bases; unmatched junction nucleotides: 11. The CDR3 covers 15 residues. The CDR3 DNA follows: TGTGCCAGCAGCCGGGCGTCACAGGGGAGGACTGAAGCTTTCTTT. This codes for CASSRASQGRTEAFF.

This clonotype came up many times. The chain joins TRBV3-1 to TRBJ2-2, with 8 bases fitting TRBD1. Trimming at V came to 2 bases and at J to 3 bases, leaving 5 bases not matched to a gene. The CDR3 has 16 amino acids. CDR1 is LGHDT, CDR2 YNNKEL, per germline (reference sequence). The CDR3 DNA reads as TGTGCCAGCAGCCAATTCTCAGGGGGCGACACCGGGGAGCTGTTTTTT. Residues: CASSQFSGGDTGELFF.

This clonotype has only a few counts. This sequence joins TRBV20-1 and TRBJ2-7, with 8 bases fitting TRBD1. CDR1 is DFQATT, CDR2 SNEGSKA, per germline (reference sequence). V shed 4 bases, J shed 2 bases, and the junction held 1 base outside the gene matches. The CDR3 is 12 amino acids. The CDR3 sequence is CSATGGAYEQYF. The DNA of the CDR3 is TGCAGTGCTACAGGGGGCGCCTACGAGCAGTACTTC.

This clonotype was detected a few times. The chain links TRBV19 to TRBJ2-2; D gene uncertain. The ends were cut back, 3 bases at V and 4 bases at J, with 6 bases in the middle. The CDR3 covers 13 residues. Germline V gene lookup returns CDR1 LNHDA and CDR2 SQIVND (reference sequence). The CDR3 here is CASSIRVTGELFF. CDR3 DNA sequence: TGTGCCAGTAGTATTCGGGTCACCGGGGAGCTGTTTTTT.

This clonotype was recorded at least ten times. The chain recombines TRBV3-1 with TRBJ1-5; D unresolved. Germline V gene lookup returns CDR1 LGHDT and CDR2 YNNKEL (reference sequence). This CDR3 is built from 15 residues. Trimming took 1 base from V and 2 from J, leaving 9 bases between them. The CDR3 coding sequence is TGTGCCAGCAGCCAAGGGGCGAGTGGCAATCAGCCCCAGCATTTT. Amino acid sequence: CASSQGASGNQPQHF.

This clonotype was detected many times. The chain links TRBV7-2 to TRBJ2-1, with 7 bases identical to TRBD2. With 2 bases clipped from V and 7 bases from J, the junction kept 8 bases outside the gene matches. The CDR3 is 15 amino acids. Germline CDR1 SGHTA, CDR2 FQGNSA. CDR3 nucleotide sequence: TGTGCCAGCAGCTTAAGACGGACTAGGTTTAATGAGCAGTTCTTC. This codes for CASSLRRTRFNEQFF.

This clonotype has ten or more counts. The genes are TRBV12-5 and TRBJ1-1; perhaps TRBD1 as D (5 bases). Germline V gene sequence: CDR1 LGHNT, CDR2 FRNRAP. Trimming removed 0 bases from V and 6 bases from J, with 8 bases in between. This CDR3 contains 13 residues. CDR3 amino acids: CASGLVGGAEAFF. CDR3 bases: TGTGCTAGTGGTTTGGTAGGAGGGGCTGAAGCTTTCTTT.

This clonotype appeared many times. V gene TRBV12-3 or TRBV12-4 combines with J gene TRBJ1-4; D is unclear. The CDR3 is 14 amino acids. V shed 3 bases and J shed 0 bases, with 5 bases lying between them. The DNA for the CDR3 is TGTGCCAGCAGTTTCCAAGCAACTAATGAAAAACTGTTTTTT. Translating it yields CASSFQATNEKLFF.

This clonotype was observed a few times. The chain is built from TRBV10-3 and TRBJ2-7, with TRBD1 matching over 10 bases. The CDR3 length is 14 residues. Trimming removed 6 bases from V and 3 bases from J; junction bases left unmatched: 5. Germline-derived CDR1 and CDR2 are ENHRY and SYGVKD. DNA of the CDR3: TGTGCCATCAGATCCGGGACAGGGGACTACGAGCAGTACTTC. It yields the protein CAIRSGTGDYEQYF.